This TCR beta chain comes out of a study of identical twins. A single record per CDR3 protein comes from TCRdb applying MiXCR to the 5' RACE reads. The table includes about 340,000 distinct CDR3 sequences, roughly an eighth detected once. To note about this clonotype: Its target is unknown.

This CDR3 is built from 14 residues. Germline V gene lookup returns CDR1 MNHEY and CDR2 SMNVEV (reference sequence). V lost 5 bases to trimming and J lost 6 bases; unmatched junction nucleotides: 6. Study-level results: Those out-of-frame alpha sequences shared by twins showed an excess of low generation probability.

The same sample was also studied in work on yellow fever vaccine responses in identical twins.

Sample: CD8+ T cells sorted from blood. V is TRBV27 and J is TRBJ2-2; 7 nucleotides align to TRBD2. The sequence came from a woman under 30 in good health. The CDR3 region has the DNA TGTGCCAGCAGTACCCCCGGGGGGTCCGGGGAGCTGTTTTTT. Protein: CASSTPGGSGELFF.